The source of this T cell receptor (beta chain) is a study of early T cells in non-severe SARS-CoV-2 infection. Study details: The authors sequenced bulk RNA from unsorted whole blood, leaving chains unpaired.

This clonotype occurred a few times. Unique molecular identifiers tagged individual cDNA molecules. TCRdb reprocessed the 5' RACE reads with MiXCR, giving one entry per CDR3 protein. Of around 25,000 distinct CDR3 sequences listed, 4.8% are singletons. The TCR was taken from an adult who was a healthcare worker with PCR-confirmed SARS-CoV-2 infection or an uninfected control (not recorded which). The sequenced sample was whole blood.

The CDR3 bases are TGTGCCAGCAACACGAGGTTTGGGGATACGCAGTATTTT. It specifies CASNTRFGDTQYF. The rearrangement links TRBV2 to TRBJ2-3; D is undetermined. CDR1 and CDR2 (germline): SNHLY, FYNNEI. V was shortened by 7 bases and J by 6 bases, with 14 bases between the two germline ends. This CDR3 is built from 13 residues. The variable domain in full, with the rest retrieved from reference TRBV2 and TRBJ2-3, is EPEVTQTPSHQVTQMGQEVILRCVPISNHLYFYWYRQILGQKVEFLVSFYNNEISEKSEIFDDQFSVERPDGSNFTLKIRSTKLEDSAMYFCASNTRFGDTQYFGPGTRLTVL.